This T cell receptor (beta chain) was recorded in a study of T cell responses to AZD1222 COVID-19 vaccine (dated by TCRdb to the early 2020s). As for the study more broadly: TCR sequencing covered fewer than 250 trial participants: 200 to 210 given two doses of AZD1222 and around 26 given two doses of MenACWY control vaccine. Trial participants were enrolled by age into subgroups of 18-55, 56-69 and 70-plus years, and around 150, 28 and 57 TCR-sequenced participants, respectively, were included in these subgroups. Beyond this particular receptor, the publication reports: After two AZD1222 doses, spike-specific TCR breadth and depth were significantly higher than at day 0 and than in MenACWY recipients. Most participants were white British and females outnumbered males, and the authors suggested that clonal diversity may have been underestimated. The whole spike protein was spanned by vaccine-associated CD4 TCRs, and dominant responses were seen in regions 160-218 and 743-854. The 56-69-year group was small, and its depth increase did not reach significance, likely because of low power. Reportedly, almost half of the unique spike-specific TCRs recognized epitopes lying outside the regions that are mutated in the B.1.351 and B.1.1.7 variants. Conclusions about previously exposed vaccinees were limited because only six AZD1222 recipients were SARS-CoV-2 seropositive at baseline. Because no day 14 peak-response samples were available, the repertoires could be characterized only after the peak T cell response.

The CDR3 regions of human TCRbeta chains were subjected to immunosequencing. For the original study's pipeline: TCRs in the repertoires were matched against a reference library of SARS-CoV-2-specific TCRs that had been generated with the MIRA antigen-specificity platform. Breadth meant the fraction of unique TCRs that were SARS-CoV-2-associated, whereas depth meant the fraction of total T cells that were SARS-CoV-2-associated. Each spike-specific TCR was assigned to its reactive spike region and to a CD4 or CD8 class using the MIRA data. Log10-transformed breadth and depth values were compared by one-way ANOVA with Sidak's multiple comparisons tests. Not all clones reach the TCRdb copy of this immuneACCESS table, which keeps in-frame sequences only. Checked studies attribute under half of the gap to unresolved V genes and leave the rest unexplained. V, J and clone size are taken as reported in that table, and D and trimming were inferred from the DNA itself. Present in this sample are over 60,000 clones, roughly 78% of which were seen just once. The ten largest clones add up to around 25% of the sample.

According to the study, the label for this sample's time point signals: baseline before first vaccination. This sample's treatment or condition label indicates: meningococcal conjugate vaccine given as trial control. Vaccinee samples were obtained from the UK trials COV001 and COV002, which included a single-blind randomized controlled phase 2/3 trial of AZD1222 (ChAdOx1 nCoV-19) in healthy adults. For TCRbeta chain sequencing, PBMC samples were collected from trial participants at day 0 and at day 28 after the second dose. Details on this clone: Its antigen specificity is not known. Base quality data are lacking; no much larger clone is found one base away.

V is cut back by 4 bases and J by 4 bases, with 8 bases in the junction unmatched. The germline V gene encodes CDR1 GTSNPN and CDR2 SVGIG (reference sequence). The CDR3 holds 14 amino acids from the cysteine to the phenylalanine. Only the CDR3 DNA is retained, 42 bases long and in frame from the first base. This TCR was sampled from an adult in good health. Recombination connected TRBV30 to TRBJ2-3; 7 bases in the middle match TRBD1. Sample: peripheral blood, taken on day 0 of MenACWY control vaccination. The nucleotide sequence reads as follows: TGTGCCTGGAACCAAATACAGGGGCCAGATACGCAGTATTTT. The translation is CAWNQIQGPDTQYF.